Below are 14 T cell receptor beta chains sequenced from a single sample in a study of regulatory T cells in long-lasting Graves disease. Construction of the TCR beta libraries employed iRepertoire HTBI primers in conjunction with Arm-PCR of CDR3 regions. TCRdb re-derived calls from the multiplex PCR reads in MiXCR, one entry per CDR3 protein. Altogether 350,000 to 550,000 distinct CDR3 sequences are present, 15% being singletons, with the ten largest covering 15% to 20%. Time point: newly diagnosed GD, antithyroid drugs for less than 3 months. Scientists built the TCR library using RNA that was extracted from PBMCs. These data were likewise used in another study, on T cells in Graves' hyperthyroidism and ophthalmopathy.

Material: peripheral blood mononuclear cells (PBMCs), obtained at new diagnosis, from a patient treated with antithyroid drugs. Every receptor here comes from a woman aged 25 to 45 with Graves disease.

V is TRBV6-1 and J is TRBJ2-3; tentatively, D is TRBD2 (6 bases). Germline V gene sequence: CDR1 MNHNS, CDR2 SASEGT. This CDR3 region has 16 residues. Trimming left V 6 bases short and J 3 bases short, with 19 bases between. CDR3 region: CASSFSLPGVTDTQYF. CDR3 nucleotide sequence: TGTGCCAGCAGCTTCTCTCTACCGGGAGTGACAGATACGCAGTATTTT.

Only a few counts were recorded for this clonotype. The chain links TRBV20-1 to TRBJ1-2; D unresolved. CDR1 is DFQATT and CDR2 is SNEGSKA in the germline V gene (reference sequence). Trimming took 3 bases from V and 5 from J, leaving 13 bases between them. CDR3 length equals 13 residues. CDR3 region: CSASGLPNYGYTF. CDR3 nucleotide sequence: TGCAGTGCTAGTGGTTTGCCCAATTATGGCTACACCTTC.

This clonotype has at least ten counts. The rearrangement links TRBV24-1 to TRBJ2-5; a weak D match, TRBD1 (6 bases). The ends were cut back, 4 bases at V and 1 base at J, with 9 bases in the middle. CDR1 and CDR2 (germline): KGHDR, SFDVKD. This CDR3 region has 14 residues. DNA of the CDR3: TGTGCCACCAGTGACACAGGGTTCCAAGAGACCCAGTACTTC. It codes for CATSDTGFQETQYF.

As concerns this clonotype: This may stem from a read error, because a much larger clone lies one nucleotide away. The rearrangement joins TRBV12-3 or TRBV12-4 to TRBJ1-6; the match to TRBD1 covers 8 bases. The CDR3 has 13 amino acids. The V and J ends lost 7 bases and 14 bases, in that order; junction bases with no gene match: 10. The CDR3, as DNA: TGTGCCAGCAACTACAAACAGGGGGGCGCCCTCCACTTT. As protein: CASNYKQGGALHF.

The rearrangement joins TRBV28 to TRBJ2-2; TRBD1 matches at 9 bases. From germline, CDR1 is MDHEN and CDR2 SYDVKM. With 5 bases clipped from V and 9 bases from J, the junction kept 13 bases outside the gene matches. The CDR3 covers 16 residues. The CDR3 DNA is TGTGCCAGCAGTGTACAGGGGGCAATAGGCCCCAGGGAGCTGTTTTTT. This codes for CASSVQGAIGPRELFF. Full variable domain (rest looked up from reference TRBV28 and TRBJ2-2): DVKVTQSSRYLVKRTGEKVFLECVQDMDHENMFWYRQDPGLGLRLIYFSYDVKMKEKGDIPEGYSVSREKKERFSLILESASTNQTSMYLCASSVQGAIGPRELFFGEGSRLTVL.

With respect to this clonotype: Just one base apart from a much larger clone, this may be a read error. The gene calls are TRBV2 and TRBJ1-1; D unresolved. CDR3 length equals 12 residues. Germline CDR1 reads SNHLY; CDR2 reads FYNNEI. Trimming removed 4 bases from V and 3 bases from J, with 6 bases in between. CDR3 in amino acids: CASSGRDTEAFF. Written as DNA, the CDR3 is TGTGCCAGCAGTGGACGGGACACTGAAGCTTTCTTT. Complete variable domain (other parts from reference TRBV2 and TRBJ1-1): EPEVTQTPSHQVTQMGQEVILRCVPISNHLYFYWYRQILGQKVEFLVSFYNNEISEKSEIFDDQFSVERPDGSNFTLKIRSTKLEDSAMYFCASSGRDTEAFFGQGTRLTVV.

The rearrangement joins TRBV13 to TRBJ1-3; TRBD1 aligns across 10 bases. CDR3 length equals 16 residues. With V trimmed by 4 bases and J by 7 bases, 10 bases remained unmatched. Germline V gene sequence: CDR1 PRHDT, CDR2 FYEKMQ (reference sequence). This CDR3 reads CASSSSRDRGANTIYF. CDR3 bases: TGTGCCAGCAGCTCATCCCGGGACAGGGGAGCCAACACCATATATTTT. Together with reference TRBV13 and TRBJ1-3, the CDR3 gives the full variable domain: AAGVIQSPRHLIKEKRETATLKCYPIPRHDTVYWYQQGPGQDPQFLISFYEKMQSDKGSIPDRFSAQQFSDYHSELNMSSLELGDSALYFCASSSSRDRGANTIYFGEGSWLTVV.

The CDR3 loop reads CASSVLPANEKLFF. The CDR3 DNA sequence: TGTGCCAGCAGTGTTTTGCCAGCAAATGAAAAACTGTTTTTT. The chain combines TRBV9 with TRBJ1-4; unclear D gene. Per germline, CDR1 SGDLS and CDR2 YYNGEE. The CDR3 extends over 14 amino acids. The V gene lost 5 bases and the J gene lost 5 bases, with 13 bases spanning the gap.

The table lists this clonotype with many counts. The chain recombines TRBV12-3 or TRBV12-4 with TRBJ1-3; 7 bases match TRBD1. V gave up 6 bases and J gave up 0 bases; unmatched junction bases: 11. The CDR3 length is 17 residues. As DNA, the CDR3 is TGTGCCAGCAGCTCTTATTTATCAGGGGGCTCTGGAAACACCATATATTTT. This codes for CASSSYLSGGSGNTIYF.

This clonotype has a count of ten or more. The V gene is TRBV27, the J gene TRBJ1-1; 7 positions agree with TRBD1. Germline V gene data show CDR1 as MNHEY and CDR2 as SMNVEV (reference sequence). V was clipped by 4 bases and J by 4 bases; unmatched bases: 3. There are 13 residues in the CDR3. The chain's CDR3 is CASSYRQGTEAFF. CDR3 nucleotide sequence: TGTGCCAGCAGTTATAGACAGGGCACTGAAGCTTTCTTT.

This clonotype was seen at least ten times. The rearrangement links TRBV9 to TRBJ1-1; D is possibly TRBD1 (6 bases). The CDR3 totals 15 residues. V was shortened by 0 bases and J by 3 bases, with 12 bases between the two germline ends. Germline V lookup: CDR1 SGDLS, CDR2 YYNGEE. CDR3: CASSVATGLHTEAFF. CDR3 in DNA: TGTGCCAGCAGCGTAGCGACAGGCCTCCACACTGAAGCTTTCTTT.

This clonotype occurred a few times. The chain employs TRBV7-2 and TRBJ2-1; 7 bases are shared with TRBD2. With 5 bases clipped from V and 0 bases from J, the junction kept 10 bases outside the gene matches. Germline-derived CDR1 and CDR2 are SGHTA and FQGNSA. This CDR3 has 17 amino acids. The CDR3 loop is CASSLDLRGSSYNEQFF. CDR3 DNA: TGTGCCAGCAGCCTAGATTTGCGCGGGAGCTCCTACAATGAGCAGTTCTTC.

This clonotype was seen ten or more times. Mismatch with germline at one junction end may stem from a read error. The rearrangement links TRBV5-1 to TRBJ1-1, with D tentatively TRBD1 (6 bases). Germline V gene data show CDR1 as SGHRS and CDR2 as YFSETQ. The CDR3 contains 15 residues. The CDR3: CASSLGPGANTEAFF. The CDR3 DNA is TGTGCCAGCAGCTTAGGGCCAGGGGCTAACACTGAAGCTTTCTTT.

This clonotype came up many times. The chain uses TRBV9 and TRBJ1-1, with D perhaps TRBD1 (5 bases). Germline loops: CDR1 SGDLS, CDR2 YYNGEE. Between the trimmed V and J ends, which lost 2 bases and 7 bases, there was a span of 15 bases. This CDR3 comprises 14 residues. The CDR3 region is CASSVMGGMGEAFF. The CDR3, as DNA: TGTGCCAGCAGCGTCATGGGGGGGATGGGTGAAGCTTTCTTT.